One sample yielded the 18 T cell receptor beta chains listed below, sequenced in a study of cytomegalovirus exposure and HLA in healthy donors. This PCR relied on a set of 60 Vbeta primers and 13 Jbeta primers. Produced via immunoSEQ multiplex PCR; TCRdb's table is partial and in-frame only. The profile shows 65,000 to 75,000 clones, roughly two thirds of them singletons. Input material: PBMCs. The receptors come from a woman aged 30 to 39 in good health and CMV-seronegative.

Written as DNA, the CDR3 is TGTGCCTGGAGTGTAACGGGCTACGAGCAGTACTTC. Its translation is CAWSVTGYEQYF. The chain has TRBV30 and TRBJ2-7; no clear D gene. The germline V and J ends were trimmed by 0 bases and 3 bases, with 6 bases remaining between them. The CDR3 contains 12 residues. Germline lookup yields CDR1 GTSNPN and CDR2 SVGIG (reference sequence).

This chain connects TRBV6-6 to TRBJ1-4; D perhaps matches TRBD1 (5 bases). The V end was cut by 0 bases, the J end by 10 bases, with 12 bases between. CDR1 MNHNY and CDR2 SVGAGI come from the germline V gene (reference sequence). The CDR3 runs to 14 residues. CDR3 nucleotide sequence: TGTGCCAGCAGTTACTCGCGGGGGTTCGCAAAACTGTTTTTT. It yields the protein CASSYSRGFAKLFF.

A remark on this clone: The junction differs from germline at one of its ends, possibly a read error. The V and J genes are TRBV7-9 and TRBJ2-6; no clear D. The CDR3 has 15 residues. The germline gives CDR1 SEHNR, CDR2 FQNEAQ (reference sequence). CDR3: CSSSQTQPGANVLTF. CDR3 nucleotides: TGTTCCAGCAGCCAGACTCAGCCTGGGGCCAACGTCCTGACTTTC.

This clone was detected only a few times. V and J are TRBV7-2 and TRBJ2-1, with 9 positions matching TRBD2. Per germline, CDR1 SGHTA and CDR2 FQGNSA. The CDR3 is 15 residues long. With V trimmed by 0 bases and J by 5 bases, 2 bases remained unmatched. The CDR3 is CASSLAAGGHNEQFF. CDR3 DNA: TGTGCCAGCAGCTTAGCGGCGGGGGGGCACAATGAGCAGTTCTTC.

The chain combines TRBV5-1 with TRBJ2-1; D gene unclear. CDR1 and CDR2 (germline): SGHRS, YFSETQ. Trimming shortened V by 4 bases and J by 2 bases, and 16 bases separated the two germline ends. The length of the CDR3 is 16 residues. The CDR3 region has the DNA TGCGCCAGCAGCCCGCAGTCCCAGGTTACCTACAATGAGCAGTTCTTC. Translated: CASSPQSQVTYNEQFF.

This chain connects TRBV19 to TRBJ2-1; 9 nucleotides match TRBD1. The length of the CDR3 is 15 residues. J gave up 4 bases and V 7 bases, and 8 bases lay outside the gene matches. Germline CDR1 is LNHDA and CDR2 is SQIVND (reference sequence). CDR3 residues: CASTVEDRGYNEQFF. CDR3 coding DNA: TGTGCCAGTACCGTTGAGGACAGGGGATACAATGAGCAGTTCTTC.

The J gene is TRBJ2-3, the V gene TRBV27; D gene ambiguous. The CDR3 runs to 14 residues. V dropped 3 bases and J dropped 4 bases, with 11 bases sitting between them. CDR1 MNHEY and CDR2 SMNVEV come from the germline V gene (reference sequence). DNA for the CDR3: TGTGCCAGCAGTTTCCTGCAGGCTGCAGATACGCAGTATTTT. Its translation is CASSFLQAADTQYF.

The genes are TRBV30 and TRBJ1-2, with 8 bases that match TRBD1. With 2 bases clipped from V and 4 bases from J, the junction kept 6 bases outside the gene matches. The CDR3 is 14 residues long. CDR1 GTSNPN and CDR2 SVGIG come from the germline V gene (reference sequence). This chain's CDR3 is CAWSRTGTTYGYTF. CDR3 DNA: TGTGCCTGGAGTCGGACAGGGACCACCTATGGCTACACCTTC.

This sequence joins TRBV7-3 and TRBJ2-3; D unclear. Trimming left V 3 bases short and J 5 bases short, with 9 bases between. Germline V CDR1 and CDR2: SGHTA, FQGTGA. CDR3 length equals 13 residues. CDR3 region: CASSFQTGDTQYF. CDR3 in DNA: TGTGCCAGCAGCTTCCAGACGGGAGATACGCAGTATTTT.

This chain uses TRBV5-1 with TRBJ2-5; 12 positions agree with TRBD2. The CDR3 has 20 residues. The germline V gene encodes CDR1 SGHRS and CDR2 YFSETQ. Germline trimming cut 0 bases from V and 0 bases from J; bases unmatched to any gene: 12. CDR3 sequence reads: CASSLDATGLAGLYQETQYF. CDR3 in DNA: TGCGCCAGCAGCTTGGATGCCACGGGACTAGCGGGCCTGTACCAAGAGACCCAGTACTTC.

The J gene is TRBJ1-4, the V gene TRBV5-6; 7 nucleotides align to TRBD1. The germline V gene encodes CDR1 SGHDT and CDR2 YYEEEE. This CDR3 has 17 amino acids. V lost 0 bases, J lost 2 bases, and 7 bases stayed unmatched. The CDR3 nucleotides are TGTGCCAGCAGCTTGGCCCCCCAGACAGGGACTAATGAAAAACTGTTTTTT. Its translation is CASSLAPQTGTNEKLFF.

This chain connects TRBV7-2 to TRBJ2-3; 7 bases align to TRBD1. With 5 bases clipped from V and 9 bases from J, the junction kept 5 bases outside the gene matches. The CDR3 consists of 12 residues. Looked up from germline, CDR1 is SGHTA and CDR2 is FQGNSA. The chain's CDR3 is CASSPDRLTQYF. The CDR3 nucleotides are TGTGCCAGCAGCCCGGACAGGTTGACGCAGTATTTT.

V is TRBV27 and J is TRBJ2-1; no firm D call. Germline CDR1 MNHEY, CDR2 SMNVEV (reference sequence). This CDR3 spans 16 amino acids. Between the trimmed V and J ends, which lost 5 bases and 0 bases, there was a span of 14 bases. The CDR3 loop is CASSADFGNSYNEQFF. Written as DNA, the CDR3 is TGTGCCAGCAGTGCCGACTTCGGTAACTCCTACAATGAGCAGTTCTTC.

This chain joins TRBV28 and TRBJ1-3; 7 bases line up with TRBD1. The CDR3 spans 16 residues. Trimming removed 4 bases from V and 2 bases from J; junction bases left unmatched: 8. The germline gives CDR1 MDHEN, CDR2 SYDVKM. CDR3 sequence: CASSSTQGVAGNTIYF. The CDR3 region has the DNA TGTGCCAGCAGTTCCACCCAGGGGGTGGCTGGAAACACCATATATTTT.

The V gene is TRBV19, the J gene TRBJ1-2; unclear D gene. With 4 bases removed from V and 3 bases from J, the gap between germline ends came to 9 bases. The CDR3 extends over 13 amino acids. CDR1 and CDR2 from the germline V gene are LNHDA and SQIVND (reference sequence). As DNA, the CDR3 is TGTGCCAGTAGTACCCTTCTACACTATGGCTACACCTTC. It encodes CASSTLLHYGYTF.

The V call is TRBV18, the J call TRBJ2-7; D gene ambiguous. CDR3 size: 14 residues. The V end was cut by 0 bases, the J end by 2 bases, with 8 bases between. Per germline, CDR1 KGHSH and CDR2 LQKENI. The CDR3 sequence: CASSPPIPPYEQYF. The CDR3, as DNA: TGTGCCAGCTCACCACCCATCCCCCCCTACGAGCAGTACTTC.

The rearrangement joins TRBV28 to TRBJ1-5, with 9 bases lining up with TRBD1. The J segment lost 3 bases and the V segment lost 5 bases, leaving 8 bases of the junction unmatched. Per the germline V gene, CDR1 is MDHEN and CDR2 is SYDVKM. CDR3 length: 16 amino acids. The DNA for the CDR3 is TGTGCCAGCAGTCCGACCGGGACAGGGTACAATCAGCCCCAGCATTTT. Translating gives CASSPTGTGYNQPQHF.

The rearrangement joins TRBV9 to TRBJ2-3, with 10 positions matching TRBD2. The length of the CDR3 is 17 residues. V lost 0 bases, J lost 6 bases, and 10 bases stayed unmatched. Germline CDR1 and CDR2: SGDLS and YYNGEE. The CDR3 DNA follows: TGTGCCAGCAGCGTAGGGGCTAGCGGGGGTATTTTTGATACGCAGTATTTT. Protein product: CASSVGASGGIFDTQYF. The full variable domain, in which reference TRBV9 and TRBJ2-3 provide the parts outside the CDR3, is DSGVTQTPKHLITATGQRVTLRCSPRSGDLSVYWYQQSLDQGLQFLIQYYNGEERAKGNILERFSAQQFPDLHSELNLSSLELGDSALYFCASSVGASGGIFDTQYFGPGTRLTVL.